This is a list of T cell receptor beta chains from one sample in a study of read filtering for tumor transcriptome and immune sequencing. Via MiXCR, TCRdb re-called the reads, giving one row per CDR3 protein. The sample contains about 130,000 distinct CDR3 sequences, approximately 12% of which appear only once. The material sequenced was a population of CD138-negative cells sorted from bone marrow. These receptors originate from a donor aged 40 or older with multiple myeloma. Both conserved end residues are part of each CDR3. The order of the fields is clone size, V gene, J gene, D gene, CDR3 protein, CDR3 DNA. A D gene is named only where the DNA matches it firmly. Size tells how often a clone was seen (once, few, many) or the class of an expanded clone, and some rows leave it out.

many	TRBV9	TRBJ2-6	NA	CASSVDSAVPGANVLTF	TGTGCCAGCAGCGTAGATTCGGCAGTACCTGGGGCCAACGTCCTGACTTTC
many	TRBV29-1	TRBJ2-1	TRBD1	CSVEDRPGGSYEQFF	TGCAGCGTTGAAGATAGGCCAGGGGGAAGCTATGAGCAGTTCTTC
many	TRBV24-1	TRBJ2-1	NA	CATSEGTYNEQFF	TGTGCCACCAGTGAAGGGACGTACAATGAGCAGTTCTTC
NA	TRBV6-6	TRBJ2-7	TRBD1	CASSYGNRGYEQHF	TGTGCCAGCAGTTACGGGAACAGGGGATACGAGCAGCACTTC
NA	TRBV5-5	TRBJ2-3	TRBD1	CASSLLTGVSTDTQYF	TGTGCCAGCAGCTTGTTGACAGGGGTGAGCACAGATACGCAGTATTTT
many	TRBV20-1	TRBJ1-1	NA	CSAAGVEAFF	TGCAGTGCGGCGGGGGTTGAAGCTTTCTTT
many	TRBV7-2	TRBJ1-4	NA	CASSFLRTADEKLFF	TGTGCCAGCAGCTTCCTACGGACTGCAGATGAAAAACTGTTTTTT
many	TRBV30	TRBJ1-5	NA	CAWSSQQGRRQPQHF	TGTGCCTGGAGTTCCCAACAGGGAAGGAGGCAGCCCCAGCATTTT
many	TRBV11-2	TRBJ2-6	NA	CASSLSGASGANVLTF	TGTGCCAGCAGCTTATCTGGCGCCTCTGGGGCCAACGTCCTGACTTTC
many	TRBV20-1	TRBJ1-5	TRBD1	CSVDRGPNQPQHF	TGCAGTGTTGACAGGGGCCCAAATCAGCCCCAGCATTTT
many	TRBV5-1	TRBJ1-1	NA	CASSPMTGPTEAFF	TGCGCCAGCAGCCCGATGACCGGCCCCACTGAAGCTTTCTTT
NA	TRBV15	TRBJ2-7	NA	CATSREGVYEQYF	TGTGCCACCAGCAGGGAAGGGGTTTACGAGCAGTACTTC
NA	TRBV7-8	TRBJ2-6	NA	CASRTTGPSGANVLTF	TGTGCCAGCAGAACGACAGGCCCCTCTGGGGCCAACGTCCTGACTTTC
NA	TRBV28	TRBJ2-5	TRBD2	CASSTATSGGETQYF	TGTGCCAGCAGTACCGCGACTAGCGGTGGGGAGACCCAGTACTTC
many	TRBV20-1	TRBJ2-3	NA	CSASPSQGTQYF	TGCAGTGCTAGCCCCTCCCAGGGAACGCAGTATTTT
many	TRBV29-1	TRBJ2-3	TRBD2	CSVETSASTDTQYF	TGCAGCGTCGAGACTAGCGCGAGCACAGATACGCAGTATTTT
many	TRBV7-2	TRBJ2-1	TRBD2	CASSLGGGSYNEQFF	TGTGCCAGCAGCTTAGGGGGGGGCTCCTACAATGAGCAGTTCTTC
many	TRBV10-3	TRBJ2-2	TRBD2	CATTGTVPGTSGANTGELFF	TGTGCCACCACCGGGACAGTCCCTGGGACTAGCGGGGCGAACACCGGGGAGCTGTTTTTT
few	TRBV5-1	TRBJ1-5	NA	CASSADGLKGQPQHF	TGCGCCAGCAGCGCGGACGGGCTTAAGGGTCAGCCCCAGCATTTT
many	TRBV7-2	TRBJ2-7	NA	CASSRWDTEGYEQYF	TGTGCCAGCAGCCGGTGGGACACCGAGGGGTACGAGCAGTACTTC
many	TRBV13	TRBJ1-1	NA	CASRLGRLNTEAFF	TGTGCCAGCAGATTGGGCAGACTGAACACTGAAGCTTTCTTT
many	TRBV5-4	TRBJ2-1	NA	CASSFRVGASYNEQFF	TGTGCCAGCAGCTTTCGAGTCGGGGCCTCCTACAATGAGCAGTTCTTC
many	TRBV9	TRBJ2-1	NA	CASSVDGNEQFF	TGTGCCAGCAGCGTAGACGGGAATGAGCAGTTCTTC
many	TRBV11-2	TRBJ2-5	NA	CASSPGQETQYF	TGTGCCAGCAGCCCAGGACAAGAGACCCAGTACTTC
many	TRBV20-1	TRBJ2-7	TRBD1	CSAQTGHEQYF	TGCAGTGCACAGACAGGGCACGAGCAGTACTTC
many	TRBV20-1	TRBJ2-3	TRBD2	CSARVNGRAVDTQYF	TGCAGTGCTAGAGTTAACGGGAGGGCCGTAGATACGCAGTATTTT
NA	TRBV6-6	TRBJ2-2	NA	CANPPWDGSPEVVAGELFF	TGTGCCAACCCCCCCTGGGACGGGAGTCCTGAGGTAGTGGCCGGGGAGCTGTTTTTT
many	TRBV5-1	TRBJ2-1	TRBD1	CASSFSGTGGNEQFF	TGCGCCAGCAGCTTTAGCGGGACAGGGGGCAATGAGCAGTTCTTC
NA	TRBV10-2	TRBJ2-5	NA	CASSLRIRKTQYF	TGCGCCAGCAGTTTACGGATCAGGAAGACCCAGTACTTC
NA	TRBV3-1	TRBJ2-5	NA	CASSLGQLETQYF	TGTGCCAGCAGCCTTGGACAGTTGGAGACCCAGTACTTC
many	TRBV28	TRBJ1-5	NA	CASSSPGRTWQPQHF	TGTGCCAGCAGTTCCCCCGGCAGGACGTGGCAGCCCCAGCATTTT
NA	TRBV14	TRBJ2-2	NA	CASSRGQGSGIGELFF	TGTGCCAGCAGCCGTGGGCAGGGAAGTGGAATCGGGGAGCTGTTTTTT
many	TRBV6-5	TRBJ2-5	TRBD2	CASSYYNRGGQETQYF	TGTGCCAGCAGTTACTATAACCGGGGGGGCCAAGAGACCCAGTACTTC
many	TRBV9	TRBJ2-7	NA	CASSVDTSYEQYF	TGTGCCAGCAGCGTAGATACCAGCTACGAGCAGTACTTC
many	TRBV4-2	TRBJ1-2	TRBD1	CASSLNPGQRDGYTF	TGTGCCAGCAGCCTCAACCCGGGACAGCGCGATGGCTACACCTTC
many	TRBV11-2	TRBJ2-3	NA	CASSFRGQYTDTQYF	TGTGCCAGCAGCTTTAGAGGACAGTACACAGATACGCAGTATTTT
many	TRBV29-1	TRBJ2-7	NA	CSVVQGYEQYF	TGCAGCGTTGTACAGGGCTACGAGCAGTACTTC
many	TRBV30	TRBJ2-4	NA	CAWSSKNIQYF	TGTGCCTGGAGTTCGAAAAACATTCAGTACTTC
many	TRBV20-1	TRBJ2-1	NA	CSASDRSYNEQFF	TGCAGTGCTTCGGACCGCTCCTACAATGAGCAGTTCTTC
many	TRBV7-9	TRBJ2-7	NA	CASSLMGGRSSGYEQYF	TGTGCCAGCAGCTTAATGGGCGGTCGGAGCTCGGGGTACGAGCAGTACTTC
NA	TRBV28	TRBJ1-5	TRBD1	CGSRQGNFNQPQHF	TGTGGCAGCAGACAGGGCAACTTCAATCAGCCCCAGCATTTT
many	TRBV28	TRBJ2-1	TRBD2	CASSPAGVRNEQFF	TGTGCCAGCAGTCCAGCGGGGGTTCGCAATGAGCAGTTCTTC
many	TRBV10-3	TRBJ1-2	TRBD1	CATGEGGLYGYTF	TGTGCCACGGGGGAAGGGGGCCTCTATGGCTACACCTTC
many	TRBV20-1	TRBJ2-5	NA	CSAWEDAPRASGARGETQYF	TGCAGTGCCTGGGAAGATGCCCCTCGGGCATCGGGGGCGCGGGGGGAGACCCAGTACTTC
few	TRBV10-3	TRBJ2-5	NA	CAIREETQYF	TGTGCCATCAGGGAGGAGACCCAGTACTTC
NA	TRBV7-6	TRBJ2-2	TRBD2	CASSLRTSGNTGELFF	TGTGCCAGCAGCCTCAGGACTAGCGGAAACACCGGGGAGCTGTTTTTT
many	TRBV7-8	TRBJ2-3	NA	CATHLGDTQYF	TGTGCCACCCACCTTGGGGATACGCAGTATTTT
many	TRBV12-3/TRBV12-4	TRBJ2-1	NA	CASTPVSPYNEQFF	TGTGCCAGCACACCGGTCAGCCCCTACAATGAGCAGTTCTTC
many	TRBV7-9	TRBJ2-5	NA	CASSLREVETQYF	TGTGCCAGCAGCTTACGCGAAGTGGAGACCCAGTACTTC